The T cell receptor beta chain under discussion was sequenced for a study of cytotoxic CD8 clonotypes in ibrutinib-treated CLL. General study results and limits: Public clonotypes showed up rarely, and on treatment they shrank or held steady.

Clones were read by immunoSEQ multiplex PCR, and TCRdb kept only the in-frame ones, dropping some. The repertoire consists of some 140,000 clones, with 91% occurring once and the leading ten covering about a tenth. This CDR3 contains 15 residues. Looked up from germline, CDR1 is SQVTM and CDR2 is ANQGSEA. V dropped 7 bases and J dropped 0; count of bases not matched to a gene: 6. As regards this clone: Its cognate antigen is unknown.

Material: PBMCs, obtained after 12 months of ibrutinib treatment. The clonotype originates from a human donor with chronic lymphocytic leukemia. The V and J genes are TRBV29-1 and TRBJ2-3; 11 bases line up with TRBD2. CDR3 sequence reads: CSATLAGVSTDTQYF. CDR3 DNA: TGCAGCGCCACACTAGCGGGAGTGAGCACAGATACGCAGTATTTT.